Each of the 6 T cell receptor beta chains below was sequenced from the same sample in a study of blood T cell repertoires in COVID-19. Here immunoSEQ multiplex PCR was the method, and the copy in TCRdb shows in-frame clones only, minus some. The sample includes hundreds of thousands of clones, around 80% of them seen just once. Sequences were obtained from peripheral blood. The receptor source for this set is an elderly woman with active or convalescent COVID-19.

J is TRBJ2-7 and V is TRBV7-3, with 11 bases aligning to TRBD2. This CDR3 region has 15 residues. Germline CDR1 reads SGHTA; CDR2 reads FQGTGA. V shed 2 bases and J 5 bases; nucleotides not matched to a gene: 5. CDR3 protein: CASSLLAGGPNEQYF. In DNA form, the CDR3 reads TGTGCCAGCAGCTTATTAGCGGGAGGGCCCAACGAGCAGTACTTC.

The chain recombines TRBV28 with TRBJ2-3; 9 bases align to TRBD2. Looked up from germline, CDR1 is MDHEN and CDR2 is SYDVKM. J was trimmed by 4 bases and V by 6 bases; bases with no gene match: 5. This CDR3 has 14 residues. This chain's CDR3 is CASSGAGGSDTQYF. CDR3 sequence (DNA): TGTGCCAGCAGCGGAGCGGGGGGTTCAGATACGCAGTATTTT.

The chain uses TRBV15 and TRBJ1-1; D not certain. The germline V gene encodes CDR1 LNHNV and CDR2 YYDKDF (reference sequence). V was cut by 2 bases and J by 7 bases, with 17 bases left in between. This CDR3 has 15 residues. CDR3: CATSRPPGSDGEAFF. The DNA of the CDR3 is TGTGCCACCAGCAGACCCCCCGGGAGCGACGGTGAAGCTTTCTTT. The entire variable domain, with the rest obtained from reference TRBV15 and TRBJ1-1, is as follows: DAMVIQNPRYQVTQFGKPVTLSCSQTLNHNVMYWYQQKSSQAPKLLFHYYDKDFNNEADTPDNFQSRRPNTSFCFLDIRSPGLGDTAMYLCATSRPPGSDGEAFFGQGTRLTVV.

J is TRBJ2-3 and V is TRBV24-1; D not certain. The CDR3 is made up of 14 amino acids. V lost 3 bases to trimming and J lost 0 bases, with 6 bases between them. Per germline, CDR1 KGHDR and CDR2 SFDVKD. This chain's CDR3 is CATSDPRSTDTQYF. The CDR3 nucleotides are TGTGCCACCAGTGATCCCCGTAGCACAGATACGCAGTATTTT.

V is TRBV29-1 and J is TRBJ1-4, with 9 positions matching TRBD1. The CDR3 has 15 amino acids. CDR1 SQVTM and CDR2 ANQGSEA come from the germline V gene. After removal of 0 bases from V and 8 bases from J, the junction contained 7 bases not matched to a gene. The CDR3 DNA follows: TGCAGCGTTGAAGAAGCGACAGGGGGTCGAGAAAAACTGTTTTTT. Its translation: CSVEEATGGREKLFF.

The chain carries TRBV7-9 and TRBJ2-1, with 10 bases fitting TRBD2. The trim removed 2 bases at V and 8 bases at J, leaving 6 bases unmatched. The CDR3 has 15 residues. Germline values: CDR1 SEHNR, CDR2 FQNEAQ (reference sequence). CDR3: CASSLLAGAVDEQFF. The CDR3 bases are TGTGCCAGCAGCTTACTAGCGGGGGCCGTCGATGAGCAGTTCTTC. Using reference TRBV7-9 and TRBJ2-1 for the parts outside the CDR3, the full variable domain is DTGVSQNPRHKITKRGQNVTFRCDPISEHNRLYWYRQTLGQGPEFLTYFQNEAQLEKSRLLSDRFSAERPKGSFSTLEIQRTEQGDSAMYLCASSLLAGAVDEQFFGPGTRLTVL.